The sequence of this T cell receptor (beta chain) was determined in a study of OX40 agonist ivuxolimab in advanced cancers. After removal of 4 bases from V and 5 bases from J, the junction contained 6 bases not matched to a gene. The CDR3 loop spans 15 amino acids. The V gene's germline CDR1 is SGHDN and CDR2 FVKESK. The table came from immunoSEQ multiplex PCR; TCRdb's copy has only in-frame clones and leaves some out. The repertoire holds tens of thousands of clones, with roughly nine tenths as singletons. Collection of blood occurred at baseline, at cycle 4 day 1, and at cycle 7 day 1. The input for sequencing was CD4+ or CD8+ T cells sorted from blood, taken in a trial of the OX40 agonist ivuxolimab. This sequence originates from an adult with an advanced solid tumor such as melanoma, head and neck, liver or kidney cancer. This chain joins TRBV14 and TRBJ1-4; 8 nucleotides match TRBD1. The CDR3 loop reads CASSRGQGRNEKLFF. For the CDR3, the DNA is TGTGCCAGCAGCCGCGGACAGGGCAGGAATGAAAAACTGTTTTTT.